The entry below describes one T cell receptor beta chain. Its antigen is still unknown. This CDR3 has 16 residues. Germline V gene lookup returns CDR1 SGHAT and CDR2 FQNNGV. J was trimmed by 6 bases and V by 4 bases; bases with no gene match: 11. This sample stems from a study of cytomegalovirus exposure and HLA in healthy donors. This table comes from immunoSEQ multiplex PCR, and its TCRdb copy is limited to in-frame clones, with some not included. The table lists fewer than 60,000 clones, 94% of them singletons. The study, taken as a whole, reports: TCR sequences were mostly rare, though some public TCRs occurred in many donors. It was 150 to 200 TCR beta chains that were listed as cytomegalovirus-associated. Reports showed the classifier diagnosing cytomegalovirus status with high specificity and sensitivity. In vitro data verified a few CMV-associated chains as specific for CMV antigens.

Sequencing was done on a sample of PBMCs. The receptor was derived from a woman between 18 and 30 years old in good health and CMV-seropositive. The rearrangement links TRBV11-2 to TRBJ2-1; 8 bases agree with TRBD2. The chain's CDR3 is CASSSPIAGTSNEQFF. The CDR3 nucleotides are TGTGCCAGCAGCTCACCCATAGCCGGGACTAGCAATGAGCAGTTCTTC.